The 3 T cell receptor beta chains presented below share a single source sample, sequenced in a study of cytomegalovirus exposure and HLA in healthy donors (dated by TCRdb to the late 2010s). Libraries were constructed by the immunoSEQ multiplex PCR assay. The multiplex PCR relied on a mix of 60 forward primers for TCR Vbeta segments and 13 reverse primers for TCR Jbeta segments. Drawn from immuneACCESS, this table holds only the in-frame rearrangements with V and J called that TCRdb kept. Clones are partly lost; checked studies trace under half to an unresolved V gene and leave the rest unexplained. In all, the sample holds 150,000 to 200,000 clones, and roughly four fifths of those were seen once. The ten most abundant clones make up over 4% of the sample. Input material: PBMCs. All receptors derive from a man in his fifties in good health and CMV-seropositive.

This clone was observed a single time. The chain has TRBV21-1 and TRBJ2-3; the listed D gene, TRBD1, was not tested against the DNA. TRBV21-1 counts as a pseudogene. The CDR3 has 15 amino acids. The CDR3 sequence: CASSTWDRGTDTQYF. CDR3 in DNA: TGTGCCAGCAGCACGTGGGACAGGGGCACAGATACGCAGTATTTT.

This clone was seen a single time. The chain carries TRBV28 and TRBJ1-5; TRBD1 is a possible D gene (5 bases). Trimming stripped 3 bases from V and 2 bases from J, with 8 bases between. The length of the CDR3 is 14 residues. Germline assignment: CDR1 MDHEN and CDR2 SYDVKM. DNA for the CDR3: TGTGCCAGCAGTTTTGTAGGGGGCAATCAGCCCCAGCATTTT. This sequence encodes CASSFVGGNQPQHF.

The rearrangement links TRBV28 to TRBJ2-7; the match to TRBD1 covers 9 bases. This CDR3 has 11 amino acids. The V segment lost 5 bases and the J segment 12 bases; nucleotides outside the gene matches: 5. Germline V gene data show CDR1 as MDHEN and CDR2 as SYDVKM. CDR3 nucleotides: TGTGCCAGCAGTATCGGACAGGGGATGTACTTC. Translated: CASSIGQGMYF. Looking up the rest from reference TRBV28 and TRBJ2-7 gives the full variable domain: DVKVTQSSRYLVKRTGEKVFLECVQDMDHENMFWYRQDPGLGLRLIYFSYDVKMKEKGDIPEGYSVSREKKERFSLILESASTNQTSMYLCASSIGQGMYFGPGTRLTVT.